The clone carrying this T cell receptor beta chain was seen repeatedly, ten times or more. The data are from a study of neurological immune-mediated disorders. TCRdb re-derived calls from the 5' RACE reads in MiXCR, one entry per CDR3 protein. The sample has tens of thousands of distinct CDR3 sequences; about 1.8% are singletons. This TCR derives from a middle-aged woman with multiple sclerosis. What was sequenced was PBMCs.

The CDR3 loop reads CASSYLGGSGQPQHF. The CDR3 DNA follows: TGTGCCAGCAGTTATCTAGGGGGGTCTGGTCAGCCCCAGCATTTT. This chain joins TRBV6-5 and TRBJ1-5; the D gene is possibly TRBD1 (6 bases). V lost 3 bases, J lost 6 bases, and 15 bases lay in between. In germline, CDR1 is MNHEY, CDR2 SVGAGI. The CDR3 runs to 15 residues.